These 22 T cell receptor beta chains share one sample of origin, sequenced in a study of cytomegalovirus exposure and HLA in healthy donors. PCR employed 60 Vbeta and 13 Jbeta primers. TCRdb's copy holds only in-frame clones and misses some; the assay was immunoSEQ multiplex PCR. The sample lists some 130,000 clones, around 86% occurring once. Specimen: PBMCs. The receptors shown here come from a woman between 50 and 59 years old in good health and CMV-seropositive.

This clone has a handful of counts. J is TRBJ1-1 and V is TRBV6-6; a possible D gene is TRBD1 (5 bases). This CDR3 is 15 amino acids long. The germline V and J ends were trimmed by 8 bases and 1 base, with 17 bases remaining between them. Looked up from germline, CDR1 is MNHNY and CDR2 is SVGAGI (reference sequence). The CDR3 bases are TGTGCCAGCGGCTCCCCGACGGGGGGGAACACTGAAGCTTTCTTT. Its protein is CASGSPTGGNTEAFF.

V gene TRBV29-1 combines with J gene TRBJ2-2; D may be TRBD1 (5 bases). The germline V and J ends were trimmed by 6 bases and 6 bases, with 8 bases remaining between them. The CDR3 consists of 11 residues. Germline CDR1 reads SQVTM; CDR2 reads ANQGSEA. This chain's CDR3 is CSVRQSGELFF. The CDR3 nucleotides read TGCAGCGTCAGACAGTCCGGGGAGCTGTTTTTT.

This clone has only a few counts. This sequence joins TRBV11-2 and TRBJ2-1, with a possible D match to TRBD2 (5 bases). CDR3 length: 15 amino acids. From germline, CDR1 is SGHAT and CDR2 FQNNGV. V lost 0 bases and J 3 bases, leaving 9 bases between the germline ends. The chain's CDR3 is CASSLEGELYNEQFF. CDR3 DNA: TGTGCCAGCAGCTTAGAGGGAGAACTCTACAATGAGCAGTTCTTC.

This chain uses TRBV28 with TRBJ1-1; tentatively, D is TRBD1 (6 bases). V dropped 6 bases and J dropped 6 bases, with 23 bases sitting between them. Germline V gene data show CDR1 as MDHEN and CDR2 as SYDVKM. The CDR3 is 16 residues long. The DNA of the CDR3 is TGTGCCAGCAGCCCCGGGTGGGGGGGGCGGGCTGCTGAAGCTTTCTTT. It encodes CASSPGWGGRAAEAFF.

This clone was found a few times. In DNA, the CDR3 is TGTGCCAGCAGTGATTCGACTAGCGGGAGAGGGGGGTTCGGCACAGATACGCAGTATTTT. As protein: CASSDSTSGRGGFGTDTQYF. The V call is TRBV6-1, the J call TRBJ2-3; TRBD2 aligns across 12 bases. CDR1 and CDR2 (germline): MNHNS, SASEGT. J gave up 1 base and V 3 bases, and 14 bases lay outside the gene matches. This CDR3 is built from 20 residues.

CDR3 in amino acids: CASSLPTGNTIYF. The CDR3 DNA follows: TGTGCCAGCAGCCTACCCACGGGAAACACCATATATTTT. The chain is built from TRBV7-9 and TRBJ1-3, with D uncertain. Germline lookup yields CDR1 SEHNR and CDR2 FQNEAQ (reference sequence). V was pared by 5 bases and J by 4 bases, with 9 bases between. This CDR3 has 13 residues.

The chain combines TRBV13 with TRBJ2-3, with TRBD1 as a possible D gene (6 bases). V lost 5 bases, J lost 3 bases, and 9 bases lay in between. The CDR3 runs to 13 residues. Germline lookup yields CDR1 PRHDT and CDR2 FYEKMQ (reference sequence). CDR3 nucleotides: TGTGCCAGCAGCCTAACAGGGACAGATACGCAGTATTTT. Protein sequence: CASSLTGTDTQYF.

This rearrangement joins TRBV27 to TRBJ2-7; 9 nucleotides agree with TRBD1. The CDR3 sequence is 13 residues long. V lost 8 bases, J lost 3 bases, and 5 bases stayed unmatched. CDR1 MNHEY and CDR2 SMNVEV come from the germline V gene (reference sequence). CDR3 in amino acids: CASQRGQGYEQYF. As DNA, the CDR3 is TGTGCCAGCCAACGGGGACAGGGCTACGAGCAGTACTTC.

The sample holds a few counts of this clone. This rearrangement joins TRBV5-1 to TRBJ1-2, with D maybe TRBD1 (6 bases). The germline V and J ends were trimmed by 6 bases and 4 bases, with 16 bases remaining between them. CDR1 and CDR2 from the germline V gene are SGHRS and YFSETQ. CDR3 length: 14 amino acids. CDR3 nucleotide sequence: TGCGCCAGCAACCGGGACACCGAGGGCTATGGCTACACCTTC. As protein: CASNRDTEGYGYTF.

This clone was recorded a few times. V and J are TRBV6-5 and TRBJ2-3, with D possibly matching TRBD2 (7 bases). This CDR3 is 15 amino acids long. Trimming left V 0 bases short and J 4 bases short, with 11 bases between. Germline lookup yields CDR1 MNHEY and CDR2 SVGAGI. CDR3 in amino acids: CASSYSGGAADTQYF. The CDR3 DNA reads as TGTGCCAGCAGTTACTCGGGGGGGGCCGCAGATACGCAGTATTTT.

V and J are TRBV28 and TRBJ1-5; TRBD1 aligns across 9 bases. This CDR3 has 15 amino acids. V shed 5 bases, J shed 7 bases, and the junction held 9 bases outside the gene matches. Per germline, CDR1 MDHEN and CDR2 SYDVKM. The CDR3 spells CASSLLGQGYQPQHF. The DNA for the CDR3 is TGTGCCAGCAGTCTACTGGGACAGGGTTACCAGCCCCAGCATTTT. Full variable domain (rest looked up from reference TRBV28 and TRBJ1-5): DVKVTQSSRYLVKRTGEKVFLECVQDMDHENMFWYRQDPGLGLRLIYFSYDVKMKEKGDIPEGYSVSREKKERFSLILESASTNQTSMYLCASSLLGQGYQPQHFGDGTRLSIL.

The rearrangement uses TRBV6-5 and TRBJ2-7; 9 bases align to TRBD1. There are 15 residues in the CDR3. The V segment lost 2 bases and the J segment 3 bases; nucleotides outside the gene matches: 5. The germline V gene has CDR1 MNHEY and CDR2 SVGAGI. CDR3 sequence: CASSYQTGGLYEQYF. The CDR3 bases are TGTGCCAGCAGTTACCAAACAGGGGGCCTCTACGAGCAGTACTTC.

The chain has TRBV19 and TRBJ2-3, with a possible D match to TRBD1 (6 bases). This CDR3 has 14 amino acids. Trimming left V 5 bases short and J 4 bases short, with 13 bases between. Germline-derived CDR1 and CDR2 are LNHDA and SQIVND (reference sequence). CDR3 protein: CASSLHREADTQYF. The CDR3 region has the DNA TGTGCCAGTAGTCTCCACAGGGAAGCAGATACGCAGTATTTT.

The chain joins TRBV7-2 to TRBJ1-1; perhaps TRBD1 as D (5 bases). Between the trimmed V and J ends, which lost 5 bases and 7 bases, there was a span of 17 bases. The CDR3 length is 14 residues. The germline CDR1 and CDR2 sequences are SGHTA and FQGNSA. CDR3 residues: CASSPIGGMGEAFF. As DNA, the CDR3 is TGTGCCAGCAGCCCTATTGGGGGGATGGGTGAAGCTTTCTTT.

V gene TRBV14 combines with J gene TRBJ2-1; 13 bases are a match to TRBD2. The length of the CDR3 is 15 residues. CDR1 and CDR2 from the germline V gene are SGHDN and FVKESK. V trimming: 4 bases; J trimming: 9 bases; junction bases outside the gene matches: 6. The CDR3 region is CASSLGLAGNVEQFF. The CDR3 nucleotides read TGTGCCAGCAGCCTGGGACTAGCGGGGAATGTTGAGCAGTTCTTC.

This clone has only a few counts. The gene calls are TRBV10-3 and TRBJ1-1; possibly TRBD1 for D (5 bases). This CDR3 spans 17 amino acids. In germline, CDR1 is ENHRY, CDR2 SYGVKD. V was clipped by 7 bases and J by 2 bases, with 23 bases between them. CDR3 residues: CAIKWARGGTNNTEAFF. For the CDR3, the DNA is TGTGCCATCAAGTGGGCCCGGGGGGGGACCAACAACACTGAAGCTTTCTTT.

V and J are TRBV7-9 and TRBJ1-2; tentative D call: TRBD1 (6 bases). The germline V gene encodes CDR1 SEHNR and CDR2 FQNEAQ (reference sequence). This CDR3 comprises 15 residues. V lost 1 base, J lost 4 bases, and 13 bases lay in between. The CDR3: CASSLGGRGGYGYTF. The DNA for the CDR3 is TGTGCCAGCAGCTTAGGAGGCAGGGGCGGCTATGGCTACACCTTC.

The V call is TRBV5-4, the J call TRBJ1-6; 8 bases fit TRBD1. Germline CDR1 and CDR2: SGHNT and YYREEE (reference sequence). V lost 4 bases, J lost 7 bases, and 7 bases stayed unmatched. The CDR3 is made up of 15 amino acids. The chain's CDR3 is CASSLQTGGNSPLHF. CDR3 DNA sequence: TGTGCCAGCAGCCTACAAACAGGGGGGAATTCACCCCTCCACTTT.

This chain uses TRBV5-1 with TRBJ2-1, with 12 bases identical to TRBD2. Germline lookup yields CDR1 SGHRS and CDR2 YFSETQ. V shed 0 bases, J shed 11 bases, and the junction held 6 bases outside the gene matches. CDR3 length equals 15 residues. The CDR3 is CASSLGGLAGMQQFF. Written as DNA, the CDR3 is TGCGCCAGCAGCTTGGGGGGACTAGCGGGTATGCAGCAGTTCTTC.

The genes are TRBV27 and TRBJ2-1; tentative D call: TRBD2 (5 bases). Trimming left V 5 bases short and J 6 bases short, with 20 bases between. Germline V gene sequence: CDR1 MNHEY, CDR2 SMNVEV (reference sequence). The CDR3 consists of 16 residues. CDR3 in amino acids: CASSPISVERINEQFF. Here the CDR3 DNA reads TGTGCCAGCAGTCCCATCTCGGTGGAGCGGATCAATGAGCAGTTCTTC.

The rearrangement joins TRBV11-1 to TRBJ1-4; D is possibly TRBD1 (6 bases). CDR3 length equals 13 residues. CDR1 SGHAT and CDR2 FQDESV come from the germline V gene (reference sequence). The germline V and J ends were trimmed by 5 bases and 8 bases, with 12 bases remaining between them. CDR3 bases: TGTGCCAGCAGCCCCGGGACACCAGAAAAACTGTTTTTT. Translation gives CASSPGTPEKLFF.

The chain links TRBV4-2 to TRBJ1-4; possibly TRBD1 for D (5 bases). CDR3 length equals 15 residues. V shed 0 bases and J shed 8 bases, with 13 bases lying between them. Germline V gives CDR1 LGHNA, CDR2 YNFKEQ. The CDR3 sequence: CASSQDRGRVEKLFF. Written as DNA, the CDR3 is TGTGCCAGCAGCCAAGATCGGGGGAGGGTGGAAAAACTGTTTTTT.